This record concerns one TCR beta chain sequence. Original handling: Reference gene primer amplification yielded estimated nucleated cell counts. Clones were read by immunoSEQ multiplex PCR, and TCRdb kept only the in-frame ones, dropping some. Clonal size and the V and J genes are those of that table, whereas D and trimming came from the DNA. The sample has 50,000 to 70,000 clones; around 84% are singletons. The CDR3 length is 13 residues. Per germline, CDR1 SQVTM and CDR2 ANQGSEA. The ends were cut back, 6 bases at V and 3 bases at J, with 15 bases in the middle. The data were obtained in a study of blood T cell repertoires in COVID-19. Study in general: T cells, B-cell-depleted T cells, or PBMCs provided the cDNA or gDNA that served as material.

The receptor was isolated from a woman aged 60-75 years with acute or convalescent COVID-19. The chain links TRBV29-1 to TRBJ2-7; D may be TRBD1 (5 bases). The sequenced sample consisted of peripheral blood. The CDR3 loop is CSVRTSGIYEQYF. CDR3 coding DNA: TGCAGCGTCCGAACCTCAGGGATCTACGAGCAGTACTTC.